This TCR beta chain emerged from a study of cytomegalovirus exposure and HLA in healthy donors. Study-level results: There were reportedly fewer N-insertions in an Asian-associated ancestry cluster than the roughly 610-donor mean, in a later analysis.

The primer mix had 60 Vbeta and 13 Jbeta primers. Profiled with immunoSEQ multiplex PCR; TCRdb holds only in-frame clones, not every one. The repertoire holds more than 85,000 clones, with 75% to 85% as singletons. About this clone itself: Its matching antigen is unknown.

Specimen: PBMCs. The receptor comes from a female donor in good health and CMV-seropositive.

The CDR3 sequence: CAWSQDIDYGYTF. CDR3 nucleotide sequence: TGTGCCTGGAGTCAGGACATCGACTATGGCTACACCTTC. The genes are TRBV30 and TRBJ1-2; D perhaps matches TRBD1 (5 bases). The CDR3 totals 13 residues. V lost 2 bases to trimming and J lost 3 bases, with 10 bases between them. Per the germline V gene, CDR1 is GTSNPN and CDR2 is SVGIG (reference sequence).